The 32 T cell receptor beta chains below come from one sample, sequenced in a study of identical twins. TCRdb used MiXCR to reprocess the 5' RACE reads, holding one entry per CDR3 protein. The repertoire has fewer than 550,000 distinct CDR3 sequences, around 15% of them found once; the top ten carry approximately 1%. These data also formed part of another study, on yellow fever vaccine responses in identical twins.

The source material was CD4+ T cells sorted from blood. Source of these receptors: a woman aged 18-30 years in good health.

This clonotype was seen many times. The J gene is TRBJ1-5, the V gene TRBV27; D ambiguous. This CDR3 comprises 15 residues. Between the trimmed V and J ends, which lost 3 bases and 0 bases, there was a span of 9 bases. CDR1 is MNHEY, CDR2 SMNVEV, per germline (reference sequence). The CDR3 coding sequence is TGTGCCAGCAGTTTGAAGGGTAGTAGCAATCAGCCCCAGCATTTT. As protein: CASSLKGSSNQPQHF.

V is TRBV7-2 and J is TRBJ2-3; 8 nucleotides line up with TRBD1. Germline trimming cut 6 bases from V and 4 bases from J; bases unmatched to any gene: 3. Germline assignment: CDR1 SGHTA and CDR2 FQGNSA. This CDR3 has 13 residues. The CDR3 protein is CASRQTGADTQYF. CDR3 nucleotides: TGTGCCAGCAGGCAGACAGGGGCAGATACGCAGTATTTT. Drawing the rest from reference TRBV7-2 and TRBJ2-3, the complete variable domain is GAGVSQSPSNKVTEKGKDVELRCDPISGHTALYWYRQSLGQGLEFLIYFQGNSAPDKSGLPSDRFSAERTGGSVSTLTIQRTQQEDSAVYLCASRQTGADTQYFGPGTRLTVL.

This chain links TRBV11-3 with TRBJ2-1; D ambiguous. The germline V and J ends were trimmed by 5 bases and 3 bases, with 14 bases remaining between them. There are 15 residues in the CDR3. CDR1 is SGHNT, CDR2 YENEEA, per germline. The CDR3 spells CASSLRGTDYNEQFF. Here the CDR3 DNA reads TGTGCCAGCAGCCTCCGCGGTACCGACTACAATGAGCAGTTCTTC.

In this sample, this clonotype turned up a few times. CDR3 coding DNA: TGTGCCAGCAGAGGACAGGGGGCATACGGGGAGACCCAGTACTTC. Translated, it gives CASRGQGAYGETQYF. V gene TRBV6-1 combines with J gene TRBJ2-5, with 11 bases aligning to TRBD1. V was pared by 6 bases and J by 5 bases, with 8 bases of the junction left unmatched. The V gene's germline CDR1 is MNHNS and CDR2 SASEGT. This CDR3 comprises 15 residues.

This clonotype was observed at least ten times. The chain joins TRBV12-3 or TRBV12-4 to TRBJ2-5; D call uncertain. V dropped 5 bases and J dropped 7 bases, with 14 bases sitting between them. The CDR3 is 13 amino acids. This chain's CDR3 is CASSLGGDGTQYF. CDR3 in DNA: TGTGCCAGCAGTCTGGGTGGAGATGGGACCCAGTACTTC.

This clonotype was seen at least ten times. The chain links TRBV12-3 or TRBV12-4 to TRBJ2-1, with D hard to call. This CDR3 contains 10 residues. The ends were cut back, 3 bases at V and 9 bases at J, with 3 bases in the middle. CDR3 region: CASSLGEQFF. DNA for the CDR3: TGTGCCAGCAGTTTGGGTGAGCAGTTCTTC.

The chain uses TRBV19 and TRBJ2-3, with D perhaps TRBD2 (6 bases). The CDR3 has 14 residues. Per germline, CDR1 LNHDA and CDR2 SQIVND (reference sequence). V dropped 7 bases and J dropped 0 bases, with 11 bases sitting between them. The CDR3 is CASTQAGSTDTQYF. The CDR3 DNA sequence: TGTGCCAGTACTCAGGCGGGAAGCACAGATACGCAGTATTTT.

The chain uses TRBV6-2 or TRBV6-3 and TRBJ2-4; 7 bases are shared with TRBD1. V gave up 3 bases and J gave up 5 bases; unmatched junction bases: 7. The CDR3 sequence is 15 residues long. Germline lookup yields CDR1 MNHEY and CDR2 SVGEGT. The CDR3, as DNA: TGTGCCAGCAGTTATTCCGGGACAGAGCAAAACATTCAGTACTTC. Translating gives CASSYSGTEQNIQYF.

The chain combines TRBV6-2 or TRBV6-3 with TRBJ1-5; tentative D call: TRBD1 (5 bases). This CDR3 has 14 residues. Germline values: CDR1 MNHEY, CDR2 SVGEGT. Trimming left V 4 bases short and J 4 bases short, with 11 bases between. The CDR3 DNA follows: TGTGCCAGCAGTTTTTACAGGTTTAATCAGCCCCAGCATTTT. Amino acids: CASSFYRFNQPQHF.

This clonotype has a count of ten or more. This chain links TRBV24-1 with TRBJ2-2; TRBD2 matches at 7 bases. This CDR3 is built from 15 residues. V shed 5 bases, J shed 3 bases, and the junction held 5 bases outside the gene matches. Germline V lookup: CDR1 KGHDR, CDR2 SFDVKD. CDR3 sequence: CATSASRGDTGELFF. Here the CDR3 DNA reads TGTGCCACCAGTGCGAGTCGGGGGGACACCGGGGAGCTGTTTTTT.

The chain employs TRBV30 and TRBJ1-1; 7 positions agree with TRBD1. The V segment lost 8 bases and the J segment 5 bases; nucleotides outside the gene matches: 8. CDR1 and CDR2 (germline): GTSNPN, SVGIG (reference sequence). This CDR3 comprises 12 residues. This chain's CDR3 is CAGAGGRTEAFF. The CDR3 nucleotides are TGTGCCGGCGCAGGGGGTAGAACTGAAGCTTTCTTT. Using reference TRBV30 and TRBJ1-1 for the parts outside the CDR3, the full variable domain is SQTIHQWPATLVQPVGSPLSLECTVEGTSNPNLYWYRQAAGRGLQLLFYSVGIGQISSEVPQNLSASRPQDRQFILSSKKLLLSDSGFYLCAGAGGRTEAFFGQGTRLTVV.

This clonotype was seen a few times. The chain employs TRBV9 and TRBJ2-7; possible D gene TRBD2, 6 bases. Trimming took 0 bases from V and 3 from J, leaving 10 bases between them. This CDR3 region has 14 residues. Looked up from germline, CDR1 is SGDLS and CDR2 is YYNGEE. The CDR3 here is CASSVAASDYEQYF. Here the CDR3 DNA reads TGTGCCAGCAGCGTAGCGGCTAGCGACTACGAGCAGTACTTC.

This chain links TRBV6-1 with TRBJ1-5, with D perhaps matching TRBD1 (5 bases). The CDR3 extends over 16 amino acids. The germline V gene encodes CDR1 MNHNS and CDR2 SASEGT. With 5 bases removed from V and 0 bases from J, the gap between germline ends came to 14 bases. The CDR3 is CASSTGRSYSNQPQHF. The CDR3 nucleotides read TGTGCCAGCAGTACGGGACGGAGCTATAGCAATCAGCCCCAGCATTTT.

This clonotype appeared a few times. This sequence joins TRBV6-1 and TRBJ2-3; TRBD2 aligns across 8 bases. The germline V gene encodes CDR1 MNHNS and CDR2 SASEGT. This CDR3 is 14 amino acids long. The junction had 7 bases not matched to a gene; V was cut back by 11 bases and J by 0 bases. The CDR3: CAGRRGGSTDTQYF. Written as DNA, the CDR3 is TGTGCCGGTAGACGGGGGGGGAGCACAGATACGCAGTATTTT.

V and J are TRBV7-2 and TRBJ2-5; 7 positions match TRBD1. The V gene end was trimmed by 3 bases and the J gene end by 3 bases; junction bases not matched to a gene: 7. The CDR3 length is 15 residues. Germline CDR1 and CDR2: SGHTA and FQGNSA. The CDR3 DNA reads as TGTGCCAGCAGCTTCACCGGGACAGTAGAAGAGACCCAGTACTTC. Translated, it gives CASSFTGTVEETQYF.

This chain connects TRBV24-1 to TRBJ2-3; D is perhaps TRBD1 (5 bases). Trimming cost V 3 bases and J 0 bases, with 9 bases left between them. Germline assignment: CDR1 KGHDR and CDR2 SFDVKD. The CDR3 runs to 15 residues. The CDR3 region is CATSDPRVSTDTQYF. The CDR3 bases are TGTGCCACCAGTGATCCCAGGGTTAGCACAGATACGCAGTATTTT.

This clonotype appeared a few times. This chain links TRBV20-1 with TRBJ2-3; 10 nucleotides match TRBD1. The junction had 3 bases not matched to a gene; V was cut back by 0 bases and J by 3 bases. The germline V gene encodes CDR1 DFQATT and CDR2 SNEGSKA (reference sequence). The CDR3 runs to 15 residues. CDR3: CSARDGGQGTDTQYF. For the CDR3, the DNA is TGCAGTGCTAGAGATGGGGGACAGGGGACAGATACGCAGTATTTT.

This clonotype was observed a handful of times. J is TRBJ2-3 and V is TRBV5-1; D gene unclear. The CDR3 covers 13 residues. V lost 5 bases and J 1 base, leaving 8 bases between the germline ends. CDR1 and CDR2 (germline): SGHRS, YFSETQ. CDR3 sequence: CASSKMGTDTQYF. CDR3 DNA: TGCGCCAGCAGTAAGATGGGCACAGATACGCAGTATTTT.

This clonotype was recorded many times. The chain carries TRBV6-1 and TRBJ2-1; TRBD2 matches 8 bases. The J segment lost 5 bases and the V segment lost 6 bases, leaving 6 bases of the junction unmatched. The CDR3 length is 14 residues. Germline values: CDR1 MNHNS, CDR2 SASEGT. The CDR3 spells CASSRTSWDNEQFF. The CDR3 region has the DNA TGTGCCAGCAGCCGGACTAGCTGGGACAATGAGCAGTTCTTC.

CDR3 coding DNA: TGTGCCAGCAGCTTGGTACTCTCTAGGGACCAAGAGACCCAGTACTTC. Amino acids: CASSLVLSRDQETQYF. This rearrangement joins TRBV5-5 to TRBJ2-5; no clear D gene. The V gene lost 0 bases and the J gene lost 0 bases, with 12 bases spanning the gap. Germline CDR1 SGHKS, CDR2 YYEKEE (reference sequence). This CDR3 is built from 16 residues.

The chain employs TRBV6-1 and TRBJ1-4, with D perhaps matching TRBD1 (5 bases). Germline V CDR1 and CDR2: MNHNS, SASEGT. V was cut by 5 bases and J by 4 bases, with 11 bases left in between. This CDR3 comprises 14 residues. The CDR3 is CASSRRQINEKLFF. DNA for the CDR3: TGTGCCAGCAGTCGCAGACAGATTAATGAAAAACTGTTTTTT.

This clonotype was found a few times. The chain uses TRBV11-2 and TRBJ2-2, with TRBD1 as a possible D gene (5 bases). This CDR3 is built from 18 residues. V was clipped by 2 bases and J by 2 bases, with 18 bases between them. Germline V lookup: CDR1 SGHAT, CDR2 FQNNGV. The CDR3 DNA sequence: TGTGCCAGCAGCTTAACTTCCACAGGAGAGATTAACACCGGGGAGCTGTTTTTT. This sequence encodes CASSLTSTGEINTGELFF.

The chain carries TRBV5-1 and TRBJ2-7; D gene ambiguous. The germline CDR1 and CDR2 sequences are SGHRS and YFSETQ. Trimming removed 4 bases at V and 10 bases at J, with 21 bases between. This CDR3 region has 14 residues. The CDR3 bases are TGCGCCAGCAGCCCCTCGGTCTTTCCAGAGGACCAGTACTTC. It yields the protein CASSPSVFPEDQYF.

This clonotype was picked up a small number of times. The rearrangement joins TRBV13 to TRBJ2-3; TRBD2 matches 13 bases. The CDR3 sequence is 16 residues long. The junction had 8 bases not matched to a gene; V was cut back by 5 bases and J by 6 bases. The V gene's germline CDR1 is PRHDT and CDR2 FYEKMQ (reference sequence). The CDR3: CASSPRGLAGMDTQYF. CDR3 sequence (DNA): TGTGCCAGCAGCCCCAGGGGACTAGCGGGAATGGATACGCAGTATTTT.

There are a few counts of this clonotype. The chain combines TRBV5-1 with TRBJ1-1, with a possible D match to TRBD1 (6 bases). This CDR3 region has 14 residues. Germline CDR1 and CDR2: SGHRS and YFSETQ. V was shortened by 5 bases and J by 1 base, with 12 bases between the two germline ends. The CDR3 here is CASRIRTENTEAFF. CDR3 bases: TGCGCCAGCAGAATACGGACAGAGAACACTGAAGCTTTCTTT.

This clonotype was counted between two and nine times. The chain uses TRBV5-1 and TRBJ1-1; 8 bases line up with TRBD1. The V gene's germline CDR1 is SGHRS and CDR2 YFSETQ. The CDR3 is 19 residues long. V lost 0 bases to trimming and J lost 3 bases; unmatched junction nucleotides: 16. The CDR3, as DNA: TGCGCCAGCAGCTTGGGAGAGGGACAGGTTCCTAAGAGGGACACTGAAGCTTTCTTT. Translated: CASSLGEGQVPKRDTEAFF. The full variable domain, in which reference TRBV5-1 and TRBJ1-1 provide the parts outside the CDR3, is KAGVTQTPRYLIKTRGQQVTLSCSPISGHRSVSWYQQTPGQGLQFLFEYFSETQRNKGNFPGRFSGRQFSNSRSEMNVSTLELGDSALYLCASSLGEGQVPKRDTEAFFGQGTRLTVV.

A few counts support this clonotype. The rearrangement links TRBV20-1 to TRBJ2-5; 7 positions match TRBD2. The CDR3 spans 13 residues. The V segment lost 2 bases and the J segment 6 bases; nucleotides outside the gene matches: 6. CDR1 DFQATT and CDR2 SNEGSKA come from the germline V gene (reference sequence). The CDR3 is CSARREGEKTQYF. As DNA, the CDR3 is TGCAGTGCTAGAAGGGAGGGCGAGAAGACCCAGTACTTC.

The rearrangement links TRBV12-3 or TRBV12-4 to TRBJ2-3; TRBD1 aligns across 9 bases. The ends lost 7 bases at V and 4 bases at J; junction bases unmatched: 6. The CDR3 extends over 14 amino acids. The CDR3 reads CASTHNRGPDTQYF. The CDR3 DNA follows: TGTGCCAGCACCCACAACAGGGGGCCAGATACGCAGTATTTT.

The table lists this clonotype with a few counts. This sequence joins TRBV11-2 and TRBJ2-1; no clear D. Germline assignment: CDR1 SGHAT and CDR2 FQNNGV. V was trimmed by 0 bases and J by 10 bases, leaving 10 bases between them. The CDR3 length is 13 residues. This chain's CDR3 is CASSLDGLGEQFF. The CDR3 coding sequence is TGTGCCAGCAGCTTAGATGGTTTGGGGGAGCAGTTCTTC.

This clonotype was counted a few times. This rearrangement joins TRBV11-2 to TRBJ2-1; D perhaps matches TRBD2 (6 bases). Trimming stripped 0 bases from V and 4 bases from J, with 10 bases between. The CDR3 sequence is 15 residues long. The germline V gene has CDR1 SGHAT and CDR2 FQNNGV. The CDR3 DNA is TGTGCCAGCAGCTTAGAGCGGGGTCAGTACAATGAGCAGTTCTTC. This codes for CASSLERGQYNEQFF.

The J gene is TRBJ1-1, the V gene TRBV7-9, with TRBD1 matching over 7 bases. There are 15 residues in the CDR3. Germline V gene lookup returns CDR1 SEHNR and CDR2 FQNEAQ (reference sequence). V shed 5 bases and J 2 bases; nucleotides not matched to a gene: 8. The CDR3 region is CASSIRRDSNTEAFF. The CDR3 DNA reads TGTGCCAGCAGCATCCGGCGGGACAGCAACACTGAAGCTTTCTTT. Full variable domain (remainder filled in from reference TRBV7-9 and TRBJ1-1): DTGVSQNPRHKITKRGQNVTFRCDPISEHNRLYWYRQTLGQGPEFLTYFQNEAQLEKSRLLSDRFSAERPKGSFSTLEIQRTEQGDSAMYLCASSIRRDSNTEAFFGQGTRLTVV.

The genes are TRBV7-9 and TRBJ1-5; D unclear. This CDR3 comprises 14 residues. V lost 4 bases, J lost 7 bases, and 14 bases lay in between. Germline V gene data show CDR1 as SEHNR and CDR2 as FQNEAQ (reference sequence). CDR3 amino acids: CASSSQISGQPQHF. CDR3 sequence (DNA): TGTGCCAGCAGCTCCCAGATATCGGGCCAGCCCCAGCATTTT.